This T cell receptor beta chain was retrieved from a study of shared clonotypes between healthy human individuals. Study-wide results and limits: Clonotypes shared by all four sorted-subset donors had higher generation probabilities than non-shared clonotypes. Genetic and exposure-history diversity was limited by the small donor number. An expected dependence of interdonor clonotype sharing on sequencing depth was noted.

As concerns this clone: Its antigen is undetermined.

Only in-frame clones appear in the TCRdb table, and some are missing; sequencing was by immunoSEQ multiplex PCR. The profile shows roughly 2 million clones, approximately 94% of them singletons. The CDR3 has 14 residues. Deletions cut 3 bases from V and 4 bases from J, with 9 bases between. CDR1 is LNHDA and CDR2 is SQIVND in the germline V gene (reference sequence). This chain links TRBV19 with TRBJ2-2; D unresolved. This sequence originates from a man aged 18 to 29 in good health. Sequences were obtained from naive CD4+ T cells sorted from blood. Subset in this sample: CD45RA+ positively selected. The CDR3 spells CASSIPTVTGELFF. The CDR3 bases are TGTGCCAGTAGTATCCCCACAGTCACCGGGGAGCTGTTTTTT. The full variable domain, with the rest looked up from reference TRBV19 and TRBJ2-2, is DGGITQSPKYLFRKEGQNVTLSCEQNLNHDAMYWYRQDPGQGLRLIYYSQIVNDFQKGDIAEGYSVSREKKESFPLTVTSAQKNPTAFYLCASSIPTVTGELFFGEGSRLTVL.